This T cell receptor (beta chain) derives from a study of CD8 T cells in ankylosing spondylitis. General study findings and limits: Characteristic, it appeared, of ankylosing spondylitis blood was a TCR beta motif of about eight highly homologous variants.

This clonotype showed up just a few times. Its specificity is not known. One entry per CDR3 protein results from TCRdb running MiXCR on the 5' RACE reads. Seen here are hundreds of thousands of distinct CDR3 sequences, about 12% observed once, and the top ten hold 0.51%. This clonotype was sampled from a male donor with ankylosing spondylitis. Source material: blood, either unsorted or a sorted T cell fraction (not recorded which).

The CDR3 nucleotides are TGTGCCAGCCGTAGGACAGCGGACTATGGCTACACCTTC. Its protein product is CASRRTADYGYTF. The chain is built from TRBV5-6 and TRBJ1-2; a weak D match, TRBD1 (6 bases). CDR1 and CDR2 (germline): SGHDT, YYEEEE. V lost 7 bases to trimming and J lost 3 bases, with 13 bases between them. CDR3 length: 13 amino acids.